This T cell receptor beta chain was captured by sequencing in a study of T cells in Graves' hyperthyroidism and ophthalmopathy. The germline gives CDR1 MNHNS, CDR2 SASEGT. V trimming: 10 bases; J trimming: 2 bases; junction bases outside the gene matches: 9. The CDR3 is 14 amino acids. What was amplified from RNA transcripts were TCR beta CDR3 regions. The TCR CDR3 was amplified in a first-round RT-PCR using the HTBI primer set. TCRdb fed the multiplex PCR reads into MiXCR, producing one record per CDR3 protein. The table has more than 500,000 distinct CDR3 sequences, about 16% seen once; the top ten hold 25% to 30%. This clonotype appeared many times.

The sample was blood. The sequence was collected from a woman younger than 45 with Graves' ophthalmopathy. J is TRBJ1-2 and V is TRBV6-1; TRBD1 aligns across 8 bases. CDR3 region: CATLGGTGNYGYTF. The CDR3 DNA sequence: TGTGCCACCTTAGGGGGGACAGGAAACTATGGCTACACCTTC.